The clone carrying this T cell receptor (beta chain) was observed a few times. The V end was cut by 0 bases, the J end by 2 bases, with 11 bases between. The CDR3 consists of 15 residues. The germline V gene encodes CDR1 WNHNN and CDR2 SYGVQD (reference sequence). The data belong to a study of blood T cell repertoires in COVID-19. Overall study: Spain, Italy and the United States supplied samples that represented acute and convalescent COVID-19. Sources were T cells, B-cell-depleted T cells, or PBMCs; the material itself was cDNA or gDNA.

Authors' processing steps: Reference gene primer amplification in the assay estimated nucleated cell counts. The data were produced by immunoSEQ multiplex PCR, yet TCRdb's version contains in-frame clones alone and is incomplete. The V and J calls and clone size were taken over from that table, and D and trimming were inferred from the DNA. The sample includes more than 200,000 clones, roughly 80% of them seen just once. The TCR sequence derives from a man between 60 and 70 years old with acute or convalescent COVID-19. The genes are TRBV10-1 and TRBJ2-7; D is unresolved. Sequencing was carried out using peripheral blood. CDR3 in amino acids: CASSESVADTYEQYF. The CDR3 DNA reads as TGCGCCAGCAGTGAGTCGGTGGCCGACACCTACGAGCAGTACTTC.